Listed below are T cell receptor beta chains from one sample, sequenced in a study of blood T cell repertoires in COVID-19. The data were produced by immunoSEQ multiplex PCR, yet TCRdb's version contains in-frame clones alone and is incomplete. The table includes 150,000 to 200,000 clones, about 86% detected once. The sequenced material came from peripheral blood. These receptors originate from a woman of 80 years or more with acute or convalescent COVID-19. The CDR3 runs from the conserved cysteine through the conserved F or W. The order of the fields is V gene, J gene, D gene, clone size, CDR3 protein, CDR3 DNA. D genes are given only for firm matches. Size is stated for part of the rows, as once, few or many counts, or as a class when the clone is expanded.

v_gene: TRBV12-5; j_gene: TRBJ1-2; d_gene: .; abundance: .; CDR3aa: CASGLGGEVGYTF; CDR3nt: TGTGCTAGTGGTTTGGGGGGGGAGGTGGGCTACACCTTC
v_gene: TRBV5-8; j_gene: TRBJ2-5; d_gene: TRBD1; abundance: .; CDR3aa: CASSFGTGQETQYF; CDR3nt: TGTGCCAGCAGCTTTGGGACAGGGCAAGAGACCCAGTACTTC
v_gene: TRBV15; j_gene: TRBJ1-1; d_gene: .; abundance: .; CDR3aa: CATSRERLAATEAFF; CDR3nt: TGTGCCACCAGCAGAGAGAGGTTGGCGGCGACTGAAGCTTTCTTT
v_gene: TRBV27; j_gene: TRBJ2-2; d_gene: TRBD2; abundance: .; CDR3aa: CASSLLRSGLAGNTGELFF; CDR3nt: TGTGCCAGCAGTTTACTCCGGTCGGGACTAGCGGGGAACACCGGGGAGCTGTTTTTT
v_gene: TRBV19; j_gene: TRBJ2-3; d_gene: .; abundance: .; CDR3aa: CASNWRGSTDTQYF; CDR3nt: TGTGCCAGTAACTGGCGGGGAAGCACAGATACGCAGTATTTT
v_gene: TRBV4-1; j_gene: TRBJ2-3; d_gene: TRBD2; abundance: once; CDR3aa: CASSQDATSGNTQYF; CDR3nt: TGCGCCAGCAGCCAAGATGCGACTAGCGGGAATACGCAGTATTTT
v_gene: TRBV27; j_gene: TRBJ1-2; d_gene: .; abundance: .; CDR3aa: CASSLGGARYGYTF; CDR3nt: TGTGCCAGCAGTTTAGGGGGGGCTCGGTATGGCTACACCTTC
v_gene: TRBV11-2; j_gene: TRBJ2-6; d_gene: .; abundance: .; CDR3aa: CASSLAGANVLTF; CDR3nt: TGTGCCAGCAGCTTAGCAGGGGCCAACGTCCTGACTTTC
v_gene: TRBV3-1/TRBV3-2; j_gene: TRBJ2-7; d_gene: TRBD2; abundance: .; CDR3aa: CASSRTSGDSYEQYF; CDR3nt: TGTGCCAGCAGCCGGACTAGCGGGGATTCCTACGAGCAGTACTTC
v_gene: TRBV5-6; j_gene: TRBJ1-5; d_gene: .; abundance: .; CDR3aa: CASSLMSRVNQPQHF; CDR3nt: TGTGCCAGCAGCTTGATGAGCAGGGTAAATCAGCCCCAGCATTTT
v_gene: TRBV21-1; j_gene: TRBJ2-1; d_gene: .; abundance: once; CDR3aa: CASSKLPNEQFF; CDR3nt: TGTGCCAGCAGCAAACTTCCCAATGAGCAGTTCTTC
v_gene: TRBV27; j_gene: TRBJ2-4; d_gene: TRBD2; abundance: .; CDR3aa: CASSISGTSGSLNIQYF; CDR3nt: TGTGCCAGCAGTATATCTGGGACTAGCGGGAGTTTAAACATTCAGTACTTC
v_gene: TRBV3-1/TRBV3-2; j_gene: TRBJ1-1; d_gene: .; abundance: once; CDR3aa: CASSPQLNTEAFF; CDR3nt: TGTGCCAGCAGCCCTCAGTTGAACACTGAAGCTTTCTTT
v_gene: TRBV3-1/TRBV3-2; j_gene: TRBJ2-3; d_gene: .; abundance: .; CDR3aa: CASSHVREFSGDTQYF; CDR3nt: TGTGCCAGCAGCCACGTACGGGAGTTCTCGGGAGATACGCAGTATTTT
v_gene: TRBV7-6; j_gene: TRBJ1-6; d_gene: .; abundance: .; CDR3aa: CASSGTTGPNSPLHF; CDR3nt: TGTGCCAGCAGCGGTACGACAGGTCCGAATTCACCCCTCCACTTT
v_gene: TRBV19; j_gene: TRBJ2-5; d_gene: .; abundance: .; CDR3aa: CASSIRRGPFQETQYF; CDR3nt: TGTGCCAGTAGTATTCGGCGGGGGCCCTTCCAAGAGACCCAGTACTTC
v_gene: TRBV5-1; j_gene: TRBJ2-4; d_gene: .; abundance: once; CDR3aa: CASSLGGIQEGIQYF; CDR3nt: TGCGCCAGCAGCTTGGGTGGTATACAGGAGGGCATTCAGTACTTC
v_gene: TRBV5-1; j_gene: TRBJ1-1; d_gene: TRBD1; abundance: .; CDR3aa: CASSPRTGWSTEAFF; CDR3nt: TGCGCCAGCAGCCCGAGGACAGGGTGGTCCACTGAAGCTTTCTTT
v_gene: TRBV18; j_gene: TRBJ1-2; d_gene: .; abundance: .; CDR3aa: CASSPVLNRNYGYTF; CDR3nt: TGTGCCAGCTCACCTGTTCTTAATCGGAACTATGGCTACACCTTC
v_gene: TRBV6-5; j_gene: TRBJ2-5; d_gene: TRBD1; abundance: .; CDR3aa: CASSYSGQGTQYF; CDR3nt: TGTGCCAGCAGTTACTCCGGACAGGGAACCCAGTACTTC
v_gene: TRBV7-2; j_gene: TRBJ2-7; d_gene: TRBD2; abundance: .; CDR3aa: CASREVASGGHYEQYF; CDR3nt: TGTGCCAGCAGGGAGGTGGCTAGCGGGGGGCATTACGAGCAGTACTTC
v_gene: TRBV4-2; j_gene: TRBJ2-1; d_gene: TRBD2; abundance: .; CDR3aa: CASSLTSASEQFF; CDR3nt: TGTGCCAGCAGCCTCACTAGCGCGAGCGAGCAGTTCTTC
v_gene: TRBV3-1/TRBV3-2; j_gene: TRBJ1-2; d_gene: .; abundance: .; CDR3aa: CASSQGRQRTF; CDR3nt: TGTGCCAGCAGCCAAGGAAGACAAAGAACCTTC
v_gene: TRBV28; j_gene: TRBJ2-1; d_gene: .; abundance: .; CDR3aa: CASRPGPRGEQFF; CDR3nt: TGTGCCAGCAGGCCGGGCCCACGGGGTGAGCAGTTCTTC
v_gene: TRBV3-1/TRBV3-2; j_gene: TRBJ2-3; d_gene: TRBD1; abundance: .; CDR3aa: CASSQWTGEDTQYF; CDR3nt: TGTGCCAGCAGCCAATGGACAGGGGAAGATACGCAGTATTTT
v_gene: TRBV18; j_gene: TRBJ1-1; d_gene: TRBD1; abundance: .; CDR3aa: CASSPKTDRGNTEAFF; CDR3nt: TGTGCCAGCTCACCTAAAACGGACAGGGGGAACACTGAAGCTTTCTTT
v_gene: TRBV9; j_gene: TRBJ2-7; d_gene: .; abundance: once; CDR3aa: CASSVDARSSYEQYF; CDR3nt: TGTGCCAGCAGCGTAGACGCGAGGAGCTCCTACGAGCAGTACTTC
v_gene: TRBV4-2; j_gene: TRBJ2-7; d_gene: TRBD2; abundance: once; CDR3aa: CASSQILSSGARYEQYF; CDR3nt: TGTGCCAGCAGCCAAATCCTCTCTAGCGGGGCCCGCTACGAGCAGTACTTC
v_gene: TRBV16; j_gene: TRBJ1-4; d_gene: .; abundance: .; CDR3aa: CASSQSSGNEKLFF; CDR3nt: TGTGCCAGCAGCCAATCGTCGGGTAATGAAAAACTGTTTTTT
v_gene: TRBV5-1; j_gene: TRBJ2-5; d_gene: .; abundance: .; CDR3aa: CASSPTTRNLQTQYF; CDR3nt: TGCGCCAGCAGCCCAACGACTAGGAATCTTCAGACCCAGTACTTC
v_gene: TRBV23-1; j_gene: TRBJ2-4; d_gene: TRBD1; abundance: .; CDR3aa: CASSHPGQGTLAKNIQYF; CDR3nt: TGCGCCAGCAGTCACCCGGGACAGGGGACCTTAGCCAAAAACATTCAGTACTTC
v_gene: TRBV9; j_gene: TRBJ1-2; d_gene: TRBD1; abundance: .; CDR3aa: CASSVEPGGGEGYTF; CDR3nt: TGTGCCAGCAGCGTAGAGCCAGGGGGAGGTGAGGGCTACACCTTC
v_gene: TRBV24-1; j_gene: TRBJ2-1; d_gene: .; abundance: .; CDR3aa: CATSGGGQGYNEQFF; CDR3nt: TGTGCCACCAGTGGCGGCGGGCAGGGGTACAATGAGCAGTTCTTC
v_gene: TRBV4-3; j_gene: TRBJ1-1; d_gene: .; abundance: .; CDR3aa: CASSPIRTENTEAFF; CDR3nt: TGCGCCAGCAGCCCCATCCGGACAGAGAACACTGAAGCTTTCTTT
v_gene: TRBV4-1; j_gene: TRBJ2-1; d_gene: TRBD2; abundance: few; CDR3aa: CASSQEGRGRYNEQFF; CDR3nt: TGCGCCAGCAGCCAAGAGGGGCGGGGGAGATACAATGAGCAGTTCTTC
v_gene: TRBV5-1; j_gene: TRBJ1-1; d_gene: TRBD1; abundance: .; CDR3aa: CASSLGLGTGVMNTEAFF; CDR3nt: TGCGCCAGCAGCTTGGGGCTGGGCACAGGGGTCATGAACACTGAAGCTTTCTTT
v_gene: TRBV27; j_gene: TRBJ2-2; d_gene: .; abundance: .; CDR3aa: CASQGLNTGELFF; CDR3nt: TGTGCCAGCCAGGGACTGAACACCGGGGAGCTGTTTTTT
v_gene: TRBV25-1; j_gene: TRBJ2-1; d_gene: .; abundance: .; CDR3aa: CASSNDGGSYNEQFF; CDR3nt: TGTGCCAGCAGTAACGACGGGGGATCCTACAATGAGCAGTTCTTC
v_gene: TRBV5-4; j_gene: TRBJ2-7; d_gene: TRBD1; abundance: .; CDR3aa: CASSDRAREQYF; CDR3nt: TGTGCCAGCAGCGACAGGGCGAGGGAGCAGTACTTC
v_gene: TRBV15; j_gene: TRBJ2-3; d_gene: .; abundance: .; CDR3aa: CATRDLLTDTQYF; CDR3nt: TGTGCCACCCGGGACTTACTCACAGATACGCAGTATTTT
v_gene: TRBV2; j_gene: TRBJ2-5; d_gene: .; abundance: once; CDR3aa: CASNQGLETQYF; CDR3nt: TGTGCCAGCAACCAGGGGCTGGAGACCCAGTACTTC
v_gene: TRBV9; j_gene: TRBJ1-1; d_gene: .; abundance: few; CDR3aa: CASSVDLNTEAFF; CDR3nt: TGTGCCAGCAGCGTAGATCTTAACACTGAAGCTTTCTTT
v_gene: TRBV2; j_gene: TRBJ1-2; d_gene: .; abundance: .; CDR3aa: CASREERGYTF; CDR3nt: TGTGCCAGCAGGGAGGAGCGGGGCTACACCTTC
v_gene: TRBV5-4; j_gene: TRBJ1-3; d_gene: .; abundance: .; CDR3aa: CASTTLGDTIYF; CDR3nt: TGTGCCAGCACCACTTTGGGAGACACCATATATTTT
v_gene: TRBV21-1; j_gene: TRBJ1-2; d_gene: .; abundance: .; CDR3aa: CASSKALCGTGPYIYGYTF; CDR3nt: TGTGCCAGCAGCAAAGCGCTTTGTGGGACAGGGCCCTATATATATGGCTACACCTTC
v_gene: TRBV28; j_gene: TRBJ1-6; d_gene: .; abundance: few; CDR3aa: CASVSGTLGSPLHF; CDR3nt: TGTGCCAGCGTCTCCGGGACATTGGGGTCACCCCTCCACTTT
v_gene: TRBV5-1; j_gene: TRBJ2-3; d_gene: TRBD2; abundance: .; CDR3aa: CASSFGLAGGSADTQYF; CDR3nt: TGCGCCAGCAGCTTTGGACTAGCGGGAGGTTCGGCAGATACGCAGTATTTT
v_gene: TRBV18; j_gene: TRBJ1-5; d_gene: TRBD1; abundance: .; CDR3aa: CASSRTGGLGNQPQHF; CDR3nt: TGTGCCAGCTCTCGGACAGGGGGCCTGGGCAATCAGCCCCAGCATTTT
v_gene: TRBV4-3; j_gene: TRBJ2-3; d_gene: .; abundance: .; CDR3aa: CASSQGPTLFSTDTQYF; CDR3nt: TGCGCCAGCAGCCAAGGACCGACTTTGTTTAGCACAGATACGCAGTATTTT
v_gene: TRBV5-6; j_gene: TRBJ2-7; d_gene: TRBD2; abundance: once; CDR3aa: CASSLGSSGRLGRF; CDR3nt: TGTGCCAGCAGCTTGGGTAGTAGCGGGAGGCTGGGTAGATTC